A single sample gave rise to the 11 T cell receptor beta chains below, sequenced in a study of blood T cell repertoires in COVID-19. The protocol was immunoSEQ multiplex PCR, while the TCRdb copy is restricted to in-frame clones and leaves out a portion. The sample lists about 300,000 clones, 75% to 90% occurring once. Sequenced: peripheral blood. These receptors originate from a man in his late teens or twenties with active or convalescent COVID-19.

This clone has just one count. The chain joins TRBV24-1 to TRBJ2-2; D is undetermined. The V gene lost 5 bases and the J gene lost 0 bases, with 15 bases spanning the gap. The CDR3 runs to 17 residues. Germline V gene lookup returns CDR1 KGHDR and CDR2 SFDVKD. CDR3 DNA sequence: TGTGCCACCAGTGTAGCTATAACCGCGCCGAACACCGGGGAGCTGTTTTTT. Translation gives CATSVAITAPNTGELFF.

DNA of the CDR3: TGTGCCAGCAGCTCAATAGCGGGGGGATACAATGAGCAGTTCTTC. Translated: CASSSIAGGYNEQFF. The chain is built from TRBV7-9 and TRBJ2-1; 10 positions match TRBD2. V lost 4 bases and J lost 4; bases outside the gene matches: 4. Germline loops: CDR1 SEHNR, CDR2 FQNEAQ (reference sequence). The CDR3 runs to 15 residues.

The chain joins TRBV12-5 to TRBJ1-1, with a tentative D call TRBD1 (5 bases). Germline assignment: CDR1 LGHNT and CDR2 FRNRAP. V was shortened by 0 bases and J by 6 bases, with 26 bases between the two germline ends. This CDR3 comprises 19 residues. CDR3 nucleotides: TGTGCTAGTGGTTTGGTATCGGCAGGGTCGGACAAGAATTTTCCTGAAGCTTTCTTT. Translating gives CASGLVSAGSDKNFPEAFF. Full variable domain (outside the CDR3, taken from reference TRBV12-5 and TRBJ1-1): DARVTQTPRHKVTEMGQEVTMRCQPILGHNTVFWYRQTMMQGLELLAYFRNRAPLDDSGMPKDRFSAEMPDATLATLKIQPSEPRDSAVYFCASGLVSAGSDKNFPEAFFGQGTRLTVV.

The chain links TRBV4-3 to TRBJ2-7; 8 bases match TRBD1. Germline loops: CDR1 LGHNA, CDR2 YSLEER. CDR3 length equals 16 residues. V was clipped by 5 bases and J by 4 bases; unmatched bases: 13. The CDR3 DNA reads as TGCGCCAGCAGCAGCCCGACAGGGGAGGTCTCTTACGAGCAGTACTTC. It codes for CASSSPTGEVSYEQYF.

The chain is built from TRBV27 and TRBJ2-1, with TRBD2 identical over 13 bases. The CDR3 extends over 16 amino acids. Trimming cost V 3 bases and J 6 bases; bases outside gene matches: 5. The germline V gene has CDR1 MNHEY and CDR2 SMNVEV (reference sequence). The CDR3 nucleotides read TGTGCCAGCAGTTTTATGACTAGCGGGGGGTCCAATGAGCAGTTCTTC. Amino acid sequence: CASSFMTSGGSNEQFF.

The chain combines TRBV28 with TRBJ2-3, with 10 bases identical to TRBD1. J was trimmed by 4 bases and V by 2 bases; bases with no gene match: 6. The length of the CDR3 is 16 residues. Germline values: CDR1 MDHEN, CDR2 SYDVKM. Written as DNA, the CDR3 is TGTGCCAGCAGTTTAGGGACAGGGGAATTGGCAGATACGCAGTATTTT. It is translated as CASSLGTGELADTQYF.

The chain joins TRBV3-1 (or the pseudogene TRBV3-2) to TRBJ2-3; D is possibly TRBD2 (6 bases). The CDR3 extends over 14 amino acids. Germline values: CDR1 LGHDT, CDR2 YNNKEL (reference sequence). V was trimmed by 10 bases and J by 2 bases, leaving 16 bases between them. For the CDR3, the DNA is TGTGCCACAAGCCGGGGGAGAGTCACAGATACGCAGTATTTT. This sequence encodes CATSRGRVTDTQYF.

This chain connects TRBV6-5 to TRBJ2-2, with TRBD1 as a possible D gene (5 bases). This CDR3 is built from 14 residues. The ends were cut back, 4 bases at V and 2 bases at J, with 8 bases in the middle. Germline values: CDR1 MNHEY, CDR2 SVGAGI. This chain's CDR3 is CASSLQVNTGELFF. CDR3 coding DNA: TGTGCCAGCAGTTTACAGGTTAACACCGGGGAGCTGTTTTTT.

This clone was found a few times. This chain uses TRBV13 with TRBJ1-4, with 8 bases fitting TRBD1. This CDR3 is 15 amino acids long. The J segment lost 8 bases and the V segment lost 6 bases, leaving 11 bases of the junction unmatched. In germline, CDR1 is PRHDT, CDR2 FYEKMQ (reference sequence). The chain's CDR3 is CASRGQEEGPEKLFF. CDR3 nucleotides: TGTGCCAGCAGGGGACAGGAGGAGGGTCCGGAAAAACTGTTTTTT.

The chain recombines TRBV6-6 with TRBJ2-5; a possible D gene is TRBD2 (6 bases). V was shortened by 4 bases and J by 14 bases, with 20 bases between the two germline ends. Germline loops: CDR1 MNHNY, CDR2 SVGAGI (reference sequence). This CDR3 region has 13 residues. In nucleotides, the CDR3 is TGTGCCAGCAGTTTGAGCTTAGGAGGAGGGTTCTACTTC. This sequence encodes CASSLSLGGGFYF.

The CDR3 sequence is CASSPRGFGQYF. The DNA of the CDR3 is TGTGCCAGCAGTCCAAGGGGATTTGGGCAGTACTTC. The chain uses TRBV6-2 or TRBV6-3 and TRBJ2-7; maybe TRBD1 (5 bases). With 5 bases removed from V and 9 bases from J, the gap between germline ends came to 14 bases. Germline V gene data show CDR1 as MNHEY and CDR2 as SVGEGT. The CDR3 extends over 12 amino acids.